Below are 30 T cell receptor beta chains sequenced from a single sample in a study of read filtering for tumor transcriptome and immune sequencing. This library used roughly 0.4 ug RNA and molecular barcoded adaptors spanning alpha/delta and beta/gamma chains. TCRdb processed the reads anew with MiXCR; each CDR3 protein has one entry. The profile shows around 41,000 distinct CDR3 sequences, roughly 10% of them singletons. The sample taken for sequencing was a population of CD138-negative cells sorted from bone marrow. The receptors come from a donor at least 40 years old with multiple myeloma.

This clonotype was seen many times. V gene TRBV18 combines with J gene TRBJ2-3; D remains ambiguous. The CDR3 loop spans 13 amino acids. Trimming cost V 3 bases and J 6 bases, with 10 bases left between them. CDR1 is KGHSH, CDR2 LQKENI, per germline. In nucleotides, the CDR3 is TGTGCCAGCTCACCGACGGCCTGGGATACGCAGTATTTT. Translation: CASSPTAWDTQYF.

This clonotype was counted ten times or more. In DNA, the CDR3 is TGCAGTGCCCTCAGACTAGCGGGGCCAGAGACCCAGTACTTC. Residues: CSALRLAGPETQYF. V usage is TRBV20-1 and J usage is TRBJ2-5, with 11 bases fitting TRBD2. Germline CDR1 reads DFQATT; CDR2 reads SNEGSKA (reference sequence). The CDR3 consists of 14 residues. J lost 4 bases, V lost 6 bases, and 7 bases had no gene match.

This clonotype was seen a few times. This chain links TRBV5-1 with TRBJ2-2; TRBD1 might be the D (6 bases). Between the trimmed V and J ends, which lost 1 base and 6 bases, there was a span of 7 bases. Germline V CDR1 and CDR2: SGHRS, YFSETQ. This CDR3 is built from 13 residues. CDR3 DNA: TGCGCCAGCAGCTTGTGGGGGCCCGGGGAGCTGTTTTTT. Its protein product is CASSLWGPGELFF.

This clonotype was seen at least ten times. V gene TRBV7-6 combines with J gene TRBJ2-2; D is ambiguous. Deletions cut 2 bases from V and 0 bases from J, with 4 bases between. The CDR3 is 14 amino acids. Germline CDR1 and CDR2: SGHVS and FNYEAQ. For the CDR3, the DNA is TGTGCCAGCAGCTTACTAGCGAACACCGGGGAGCTGTTTTTT. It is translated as CASSLLANTGELFF.

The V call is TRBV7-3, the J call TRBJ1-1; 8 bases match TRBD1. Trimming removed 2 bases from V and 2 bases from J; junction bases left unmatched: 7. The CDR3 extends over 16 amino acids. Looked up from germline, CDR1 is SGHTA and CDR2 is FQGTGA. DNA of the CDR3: TGTGCCAGCAGCTTAGGGCCAGGGGGCCTAAACACTGAAGCTTTCTTT. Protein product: CASSLGPGGLNTEAFF. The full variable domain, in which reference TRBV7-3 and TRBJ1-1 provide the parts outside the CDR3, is GAGVSQTPSNKVTEKGKYVELRCDPISGHTALYWYRQSLGQGPEFLIYFQGTGAADDSGLPNDRFFAVRPEGSVSTLKIQRTERGDSAVYLCASSLGPGGLNTEAFFGQGTRLTVV.

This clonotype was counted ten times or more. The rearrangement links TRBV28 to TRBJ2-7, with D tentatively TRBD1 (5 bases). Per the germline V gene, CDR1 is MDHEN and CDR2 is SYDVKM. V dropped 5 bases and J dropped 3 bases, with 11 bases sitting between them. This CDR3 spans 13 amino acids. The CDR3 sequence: CASSAGFLYEQYF. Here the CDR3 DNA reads TGTGCCAGCAGTGCAGGGTTCCTCTACGAGCAGTACTTC.

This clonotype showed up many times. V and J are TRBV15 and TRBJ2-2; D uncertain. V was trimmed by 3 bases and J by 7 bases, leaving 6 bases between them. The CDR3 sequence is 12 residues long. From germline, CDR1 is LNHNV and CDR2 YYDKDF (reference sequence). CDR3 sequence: CATSRDLGELFF. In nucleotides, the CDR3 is TGTGCCACCAGCAGGGACCTCGGGGAGCTGTTTTTT.

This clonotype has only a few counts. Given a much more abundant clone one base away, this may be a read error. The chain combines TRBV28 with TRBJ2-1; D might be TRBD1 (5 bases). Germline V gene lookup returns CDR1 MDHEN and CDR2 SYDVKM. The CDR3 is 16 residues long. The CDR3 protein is CASSTQVIPSYNELFF. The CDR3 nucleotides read TGTGCCAGCAGTACACAGGTCATCCCATCCTACAATGAGCTGTTCTTC.

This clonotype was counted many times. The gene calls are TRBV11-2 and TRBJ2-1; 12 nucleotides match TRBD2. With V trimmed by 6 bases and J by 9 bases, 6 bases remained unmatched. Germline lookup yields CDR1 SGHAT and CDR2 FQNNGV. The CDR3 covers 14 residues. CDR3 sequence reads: CASSLAGGPAEQFF. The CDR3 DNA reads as TGTGCCAGCAGTCTAGCGGGGGGGCCAGCTGAGCAGTTCTTC.

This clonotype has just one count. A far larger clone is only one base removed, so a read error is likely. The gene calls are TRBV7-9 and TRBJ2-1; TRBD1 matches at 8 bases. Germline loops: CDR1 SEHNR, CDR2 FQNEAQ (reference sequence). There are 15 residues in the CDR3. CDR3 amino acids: CASSTPGGAGNGQFF. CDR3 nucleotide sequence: TGTGCCAGCAGTACCCCAGGGGGCGCTGGAAATGGGCAGTTCTTC.

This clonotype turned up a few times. CDR3 sequence reads: CSVGRDASYEQYF. For the CDR3, the DNA is TGCAGCGTGGGCAGGGACGCCTCCTACGAGCAGTACTTC. This chain links TRBV29-1 with TRBJ2-7, with D possibly called TRBD1 or TRBD2 (5 bases each). The CDR3 is made up of 13 amino acids. From germline, CDR1 is SQVTM and CDR2 ANQGSEA. Trimming took off 6 bases at V and 0 bases at J, with 12 bases between the two ends.

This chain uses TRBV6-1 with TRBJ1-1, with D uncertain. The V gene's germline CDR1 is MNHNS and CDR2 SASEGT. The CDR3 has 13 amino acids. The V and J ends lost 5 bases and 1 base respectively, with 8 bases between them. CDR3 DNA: TGTGCCAGCAGTTCGGAGCCGAACACTGAAGCTTTCTTT. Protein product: CASSSEPNTEAFF.

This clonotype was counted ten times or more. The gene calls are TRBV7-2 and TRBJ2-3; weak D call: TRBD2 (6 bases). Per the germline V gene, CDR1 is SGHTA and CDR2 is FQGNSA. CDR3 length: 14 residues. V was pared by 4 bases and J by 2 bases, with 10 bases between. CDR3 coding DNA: TGTGCCAGCAGCTCGGAGCGGGCCACAGATACGCAGTATTTT. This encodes CASSSERATDTQYF.

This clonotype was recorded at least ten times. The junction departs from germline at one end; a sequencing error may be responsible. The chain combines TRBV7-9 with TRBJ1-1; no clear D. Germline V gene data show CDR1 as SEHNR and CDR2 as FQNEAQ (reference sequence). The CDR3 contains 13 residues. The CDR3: CASVRTADTEAFF. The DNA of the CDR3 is TGTGCCAGCGTACGGACGGCCGACACTGAAGCTTTTTTT.

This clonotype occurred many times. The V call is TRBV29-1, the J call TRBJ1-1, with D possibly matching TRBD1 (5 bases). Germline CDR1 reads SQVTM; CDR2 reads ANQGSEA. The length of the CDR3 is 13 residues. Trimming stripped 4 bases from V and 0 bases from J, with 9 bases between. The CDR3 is CSVASGMNTEAFF. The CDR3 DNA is TGCAGCGTTGCATCAGGGATGAACACTGAAGCTTTCTTT.

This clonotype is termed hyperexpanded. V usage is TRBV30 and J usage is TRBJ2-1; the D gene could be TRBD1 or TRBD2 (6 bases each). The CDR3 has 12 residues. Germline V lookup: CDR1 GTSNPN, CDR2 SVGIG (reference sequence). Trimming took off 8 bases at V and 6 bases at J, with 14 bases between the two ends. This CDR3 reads CALWGAGNEQFF. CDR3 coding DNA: TGTGCCCTGTGGGGGGCGGGCAATGAGCAGTTCTTC.

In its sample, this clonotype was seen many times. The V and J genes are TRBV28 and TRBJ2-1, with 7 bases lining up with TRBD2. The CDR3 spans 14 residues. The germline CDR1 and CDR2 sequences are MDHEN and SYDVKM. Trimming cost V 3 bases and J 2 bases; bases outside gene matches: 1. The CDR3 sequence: CASSFRGAYNEQFF. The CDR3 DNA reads TGTGCCAGCAGTTTTCGGGGGGCCTACAATGAGCAGTTCTTC.

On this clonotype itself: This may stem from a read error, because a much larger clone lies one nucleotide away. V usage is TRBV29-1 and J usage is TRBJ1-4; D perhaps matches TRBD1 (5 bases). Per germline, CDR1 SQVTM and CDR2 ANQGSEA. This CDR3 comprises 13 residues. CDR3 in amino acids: CSVDWGDNEKLSF. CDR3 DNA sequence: TGCAGCGTTGACTGGGGGGATAATGAAAAACTGTCTTTT.

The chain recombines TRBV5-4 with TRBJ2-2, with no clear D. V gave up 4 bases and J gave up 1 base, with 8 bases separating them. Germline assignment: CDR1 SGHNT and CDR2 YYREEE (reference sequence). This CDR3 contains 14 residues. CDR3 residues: CASSVGRNTGELFF. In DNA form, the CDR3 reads TGTGCCAGCAGCGTAGGCAGGAACACCGGGGAGCTGTTTTTT.

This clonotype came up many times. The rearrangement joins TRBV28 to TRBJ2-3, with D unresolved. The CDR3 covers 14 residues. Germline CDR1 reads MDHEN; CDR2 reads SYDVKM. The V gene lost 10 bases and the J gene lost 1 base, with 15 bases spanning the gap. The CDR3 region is CAIGRPWGTDTQYF. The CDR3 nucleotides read TGTGCCATCGGACGGCCCTGGGGCACAGATACGCAGTATTTT.

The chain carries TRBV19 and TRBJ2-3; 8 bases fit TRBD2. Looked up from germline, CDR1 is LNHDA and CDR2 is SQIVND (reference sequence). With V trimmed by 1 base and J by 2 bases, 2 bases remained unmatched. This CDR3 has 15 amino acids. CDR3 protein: CASSIAAGATDTQYF. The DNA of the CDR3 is TGTGCCAGTAGTATAGCAGCGGGGGCCACAGATACGCAGTATTTT. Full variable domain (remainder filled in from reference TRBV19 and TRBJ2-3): DGGITQSPKYLFRKEGQNVTLSCEQNLNHDAMYWYRQDPGQGLRLIYYSQIVNDFQKGDIAEGYSVSREKKESFPLTVTSAQKNPTAFYLCASSIAAGATDTQYFGPGTRLTVL.

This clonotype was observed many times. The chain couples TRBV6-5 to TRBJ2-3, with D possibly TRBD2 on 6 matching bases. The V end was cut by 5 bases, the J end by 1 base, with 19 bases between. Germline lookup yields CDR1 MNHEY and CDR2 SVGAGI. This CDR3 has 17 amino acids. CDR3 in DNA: TGTGCCAGCAGTCCGAGCACTTGGTGGGAGGGCACAGATACGCAGTATTTT. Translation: CASSPSTWWEGTDTQYF.

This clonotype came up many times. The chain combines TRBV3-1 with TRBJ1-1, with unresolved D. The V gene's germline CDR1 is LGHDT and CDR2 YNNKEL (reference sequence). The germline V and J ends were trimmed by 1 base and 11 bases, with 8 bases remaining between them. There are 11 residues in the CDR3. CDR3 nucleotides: TGTGCCAGCAGCCAAGGTGTCTGGGCTTTCTTT. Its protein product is CASSQGVWAFF.

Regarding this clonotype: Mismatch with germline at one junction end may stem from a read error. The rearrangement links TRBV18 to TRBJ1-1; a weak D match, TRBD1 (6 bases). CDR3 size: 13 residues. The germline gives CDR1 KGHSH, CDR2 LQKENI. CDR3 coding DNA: TGTGCCAGCTCAGACGTACAGGGCACTGAAGCTTCCTTT. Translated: CASSDVQGTEASF.

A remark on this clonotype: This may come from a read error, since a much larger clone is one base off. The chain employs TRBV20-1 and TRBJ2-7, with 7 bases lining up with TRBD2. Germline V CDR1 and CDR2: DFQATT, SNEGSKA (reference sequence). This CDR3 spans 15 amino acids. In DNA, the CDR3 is TGCAGCGCCAGGACTAGGAGATCCCTCTCCTACGAGCAGTACTTC. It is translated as CSARTRRSLSYEQYF.

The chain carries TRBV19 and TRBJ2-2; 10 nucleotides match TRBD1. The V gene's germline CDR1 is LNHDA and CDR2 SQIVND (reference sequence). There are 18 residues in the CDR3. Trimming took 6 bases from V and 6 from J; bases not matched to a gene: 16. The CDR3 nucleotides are TGTGCCAGTAGCGGTAGTCGGGGGACAGGGGAACTCTCCGGGGAGCTGTTTTTT. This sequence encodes CASSGSRGTGELSGELFF. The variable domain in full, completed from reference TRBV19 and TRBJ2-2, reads DGGITQSPKYLFRKEGQNVTLSCEQNLNHDAMYWYRQDPGQGLRLIYYSQIVNDFQKGDIAEGYSVSREKKESFPLTVTSAQKNPTAFYLCASSGSRGTGELSGELFFGEGSRLTVL.

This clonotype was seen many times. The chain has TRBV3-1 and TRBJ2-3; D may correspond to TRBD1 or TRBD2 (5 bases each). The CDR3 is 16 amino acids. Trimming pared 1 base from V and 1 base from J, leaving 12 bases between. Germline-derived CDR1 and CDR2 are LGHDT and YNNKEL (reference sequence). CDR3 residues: CASSQGGATRTDTQYF. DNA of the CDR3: TGTGCCAGCAGCCAAGGAGGGGCGACCCGCACAGATACGCAGTATTTT.

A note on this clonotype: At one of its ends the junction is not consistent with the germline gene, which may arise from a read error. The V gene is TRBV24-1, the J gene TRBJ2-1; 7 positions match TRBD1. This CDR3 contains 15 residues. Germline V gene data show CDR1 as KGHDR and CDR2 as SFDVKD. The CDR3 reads CASSDADRFNNEQFF. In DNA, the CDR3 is TGTGCCTCCAGTGATGCGGACAGGTTTAACAATGAGCAGTTCTTC.

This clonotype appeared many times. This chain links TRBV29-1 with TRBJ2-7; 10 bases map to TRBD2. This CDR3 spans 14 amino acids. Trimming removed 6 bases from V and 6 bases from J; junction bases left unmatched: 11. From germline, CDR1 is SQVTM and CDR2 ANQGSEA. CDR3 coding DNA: TGCAGCGTCCAAAGCGGGGGGGCTTACGGCGAGCAGTACTTC. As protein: CSVQSGGAYGEQYF.

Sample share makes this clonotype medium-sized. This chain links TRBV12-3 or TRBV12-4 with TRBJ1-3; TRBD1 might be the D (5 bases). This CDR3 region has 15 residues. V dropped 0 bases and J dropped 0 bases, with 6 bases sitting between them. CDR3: CASSLAGGSGNTIYF. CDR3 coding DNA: TGTGCCAGCAGTTTAGCGGGGGGCTCTGGAAACACCATATATTTT.